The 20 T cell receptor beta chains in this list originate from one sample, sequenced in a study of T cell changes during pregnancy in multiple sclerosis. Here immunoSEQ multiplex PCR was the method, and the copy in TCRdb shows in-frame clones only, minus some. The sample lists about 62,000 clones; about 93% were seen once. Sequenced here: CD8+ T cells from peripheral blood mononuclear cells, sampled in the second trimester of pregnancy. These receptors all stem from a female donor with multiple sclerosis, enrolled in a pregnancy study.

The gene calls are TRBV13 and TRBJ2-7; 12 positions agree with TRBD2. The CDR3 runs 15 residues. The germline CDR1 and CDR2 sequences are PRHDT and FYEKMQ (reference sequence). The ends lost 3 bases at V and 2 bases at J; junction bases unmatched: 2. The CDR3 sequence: CASSFGLAGTYEQYF. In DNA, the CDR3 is TGTGCCAGCAGCTTCGGACTAGCGGGAACCTACGAGCAGTACTTC.

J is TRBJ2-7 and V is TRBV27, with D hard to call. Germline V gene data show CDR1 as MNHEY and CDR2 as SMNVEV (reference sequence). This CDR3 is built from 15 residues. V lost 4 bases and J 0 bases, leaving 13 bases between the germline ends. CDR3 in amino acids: CASSSSTYVSYEQYF. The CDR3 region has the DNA TGTGCCAGCAGTTCCTCGACTTACGTCTCCTACGAGCAGTACTTC.

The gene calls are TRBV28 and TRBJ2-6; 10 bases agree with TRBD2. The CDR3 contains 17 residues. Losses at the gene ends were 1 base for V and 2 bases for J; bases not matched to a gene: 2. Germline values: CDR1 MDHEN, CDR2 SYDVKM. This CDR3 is CASSLFLAGAGANVLTF. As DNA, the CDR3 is TGTGCCAGCAGTTTATTTCTAGCGGGAGCTGGGGCCAACGTCCTGACTTTC.

DNA for the CDR3: TGCGCCAGCAGCCCCGGGACTAGCCTCCTCAATGAGCAGTTCTTC. Encoded protein: CASSPGTSLLNEQFF. The gene calls are TRBV5-1 and TRBJ2-1, with 9 bases aligning to TRBD2. Germline CDR1 SGHRS, CDR2 YFSETQ. The J segment lost 6 bases and the V segment lost 4 bases, leaving 8 bases of the junction unmatched. The length of the CDR3 is 15 residues.

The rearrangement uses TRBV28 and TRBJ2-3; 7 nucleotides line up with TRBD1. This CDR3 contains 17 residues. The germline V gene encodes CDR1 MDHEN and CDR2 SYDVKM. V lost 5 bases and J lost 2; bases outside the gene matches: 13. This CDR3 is CASSPRLGTAYTDTQYF. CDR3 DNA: TGTGCCAGCAGTCCAAGACTCGGGACAGCCTACACAGATACGCAGTATTTT.

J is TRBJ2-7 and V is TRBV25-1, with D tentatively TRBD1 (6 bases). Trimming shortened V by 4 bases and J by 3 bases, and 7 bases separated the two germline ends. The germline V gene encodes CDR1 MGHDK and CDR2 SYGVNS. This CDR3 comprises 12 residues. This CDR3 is CASSGDIYEQYF. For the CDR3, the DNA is TGTGCCAGCAGTGGGGACATCTACGAGCAGTACTTC.

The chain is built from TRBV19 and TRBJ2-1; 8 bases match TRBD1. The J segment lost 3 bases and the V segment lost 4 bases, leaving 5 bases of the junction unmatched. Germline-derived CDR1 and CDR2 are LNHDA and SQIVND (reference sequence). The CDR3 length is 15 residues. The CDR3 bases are TGTGCCAGTAGTACGTCCGGGACAGGCTACAATGAGCAGTTCTTC. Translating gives CASSTSGTGYNEQFF. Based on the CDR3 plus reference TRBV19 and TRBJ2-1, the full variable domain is DGGITQSPKYLFRKEGQNVTLSCEQNLNHDAMYWYRQDPGQGLRLIYYSQIVNDFQKGDIAEGYSVSREKKESFPLTVTSAQKNPTAFYLCASSTSGTGYNEQFFGPGTRLTVL.

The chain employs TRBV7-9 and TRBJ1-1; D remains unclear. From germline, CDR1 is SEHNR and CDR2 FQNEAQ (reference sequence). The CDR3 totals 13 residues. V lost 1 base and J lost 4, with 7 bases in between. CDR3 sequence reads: CASSLVGSTEAFF. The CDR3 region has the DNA TGTGCCAGCAGCTTAGTAGGGAGCACTGAAGCTTTCTTT.

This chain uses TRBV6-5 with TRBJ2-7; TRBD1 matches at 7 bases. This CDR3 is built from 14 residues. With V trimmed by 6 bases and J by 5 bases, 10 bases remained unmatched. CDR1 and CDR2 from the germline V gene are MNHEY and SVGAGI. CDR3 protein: CASRLGGLGDEQYF. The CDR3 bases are TGTGCCAGCAGGCTAGGGGGCTTGGGCGACGAGCAGTACTTC.

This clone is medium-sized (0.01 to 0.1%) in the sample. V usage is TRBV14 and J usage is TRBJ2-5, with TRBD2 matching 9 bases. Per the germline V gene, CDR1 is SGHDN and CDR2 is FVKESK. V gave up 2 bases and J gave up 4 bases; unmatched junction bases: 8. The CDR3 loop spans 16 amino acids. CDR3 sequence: CASSQWSSGRLETQYF. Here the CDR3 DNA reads TGTGCCAGCAGCCAATGGAGTAGCGGGAGACTAGAGACCCAGTACTTC.

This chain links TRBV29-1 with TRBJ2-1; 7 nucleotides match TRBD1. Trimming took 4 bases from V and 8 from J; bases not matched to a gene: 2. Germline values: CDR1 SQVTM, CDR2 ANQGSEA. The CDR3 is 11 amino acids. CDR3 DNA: TGCAGCGTTGTCAGGGGGTATGAGCAGTTCTTC. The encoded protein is CSVVRGYEQFF.

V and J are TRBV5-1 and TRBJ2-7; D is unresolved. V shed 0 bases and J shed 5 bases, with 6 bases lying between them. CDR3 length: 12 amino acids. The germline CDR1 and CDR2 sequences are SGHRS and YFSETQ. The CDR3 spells CASSLGLDEQYF. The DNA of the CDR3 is TGCGCCAGCAGCTTGGGGCTAGACGAGCAGTACTTC.

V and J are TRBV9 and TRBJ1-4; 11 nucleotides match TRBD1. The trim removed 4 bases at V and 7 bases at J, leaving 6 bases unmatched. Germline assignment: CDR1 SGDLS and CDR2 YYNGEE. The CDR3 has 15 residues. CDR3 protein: CASSKSGTGGEKLFF. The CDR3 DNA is TGTGCCAGCAGCAAATCCGGGACAGGGGGTGAAAAACTGTTTTTT.

The CDR3 region has the DNA TGTGCCATCAGGGGGGAGCCGGGAGCGACCATGAACACTGAAGCTTTCTTT. Its translation: CAIRGEPGATMNTEAFF. The rearrangement links TRBV10-3 to TRBJ1-1, with D possibly matching TRBD1 (5 bases). Trimming removed 6 bases at V and 0 bases at J, with 20 bases between. The CDR3 has 17 residues. Looked up from germline, CDR1 is ENHRY and CDR2 is SYGVKD.

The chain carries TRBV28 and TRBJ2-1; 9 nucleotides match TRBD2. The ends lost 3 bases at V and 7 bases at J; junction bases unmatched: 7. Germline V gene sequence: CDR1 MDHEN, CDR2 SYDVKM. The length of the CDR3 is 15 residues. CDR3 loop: CASSFLAGDLNEQFF. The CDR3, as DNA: TGTGCCAGCAGTTTTTTAGCGGGAGATTTGAATGAGCAGTTCTTC.

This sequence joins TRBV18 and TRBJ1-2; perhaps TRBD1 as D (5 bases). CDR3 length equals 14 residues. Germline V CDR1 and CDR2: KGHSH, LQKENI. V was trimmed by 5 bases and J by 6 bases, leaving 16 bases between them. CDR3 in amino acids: CASSSGGTHDGYTF. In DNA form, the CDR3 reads TGTGCCAGCTCATCAGGCGGGACCCACGATGGCTACACCTTC.

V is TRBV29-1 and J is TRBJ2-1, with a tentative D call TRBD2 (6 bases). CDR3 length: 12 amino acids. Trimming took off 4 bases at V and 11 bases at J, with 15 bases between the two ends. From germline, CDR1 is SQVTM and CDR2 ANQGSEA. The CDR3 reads CSVVSGSTQQFF. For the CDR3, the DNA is TGCAGCGTTGTTTCCGGGAGCACCCAGCAGTTCTTC.

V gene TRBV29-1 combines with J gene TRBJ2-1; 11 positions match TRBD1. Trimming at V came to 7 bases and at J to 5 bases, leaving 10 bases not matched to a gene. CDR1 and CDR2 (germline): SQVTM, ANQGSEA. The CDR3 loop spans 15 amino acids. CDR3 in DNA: TGCAGCGGACTAGAAGGACAGGGGGCTAACAATGAGCAGTTCTTC. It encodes CSGLEGQGANNEQFF.

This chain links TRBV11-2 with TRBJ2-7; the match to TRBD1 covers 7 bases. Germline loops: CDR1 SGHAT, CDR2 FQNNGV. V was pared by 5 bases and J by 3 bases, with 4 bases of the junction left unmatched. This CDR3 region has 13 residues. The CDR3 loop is CASSLTGNYEQYF. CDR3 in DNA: TGTGCCAGCAGCCTGACAGGGAACTACGAGCAGTACTTC.

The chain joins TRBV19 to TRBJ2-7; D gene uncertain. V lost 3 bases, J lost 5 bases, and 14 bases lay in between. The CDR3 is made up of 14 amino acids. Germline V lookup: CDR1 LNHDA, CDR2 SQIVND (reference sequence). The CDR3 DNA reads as TGTGCCAGTAGTATCAGGCTATCCCTGCACGAGCAGTACTTC. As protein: CASSIRLSLHEQYF.